What follows describes a single T cell receptor (beta chain). Construction of the TCRbeta library involved unique molecular identifiers. TCRdb passed the PCR reads through MiXCR, listing each CDR3 protein once. The profile shows approximately 420,000 distinct CDR3 sequences, roughly a tenth of them singletons. CDR1 DFQATT and CDR2 SNEGSKA come from the germline V gene (reference sequence). J gave up 5 bases and V 6 bases, and 7 bases lay outside the gene matches. CDR3 length: 13 residues. The data were obtained in a study of T-cell reconstitution after alpha-beta-depleted transplantation in children. This specimen consisted of PBMCs from the stem cell graft donor, obtained from the stem cell graft. This sequence joins TRBV20-1 and TRBJ1-1, with 9 bases identical to TRBD1. This TCR derives from a human donor who donated a stem cell graft to a child with acute myeloid leukemia. The CDR3: CSAWDRVDTEAFF. The CDR3 coding sequence is TGCAGTGCCTGGGACAGGGTAGATACTGAAGCTTTCTTT.